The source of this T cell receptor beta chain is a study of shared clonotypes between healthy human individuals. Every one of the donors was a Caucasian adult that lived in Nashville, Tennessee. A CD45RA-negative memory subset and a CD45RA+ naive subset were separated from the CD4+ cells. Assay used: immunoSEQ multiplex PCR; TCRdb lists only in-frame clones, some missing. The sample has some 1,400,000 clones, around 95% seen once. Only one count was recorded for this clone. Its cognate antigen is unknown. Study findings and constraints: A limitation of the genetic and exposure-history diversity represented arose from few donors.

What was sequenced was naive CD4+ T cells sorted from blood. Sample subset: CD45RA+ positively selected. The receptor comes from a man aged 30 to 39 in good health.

The DNA of the CDR3 is TGTGCCTGGAGTGTACAAATTCCGGGACGGAGGCCCCCAGAGACCCAGTACTTC. This codes for CAWSVQIPGRRPPETQYF. This chain connects TRBV30 to TRBJ2-5; the D gene could be TRBD1 or TRBD2 (5 bases each). V lost 0 bases and J 4 bases, leaving 24 bases between the germline ends. The CDR3 contains 18 residues. The germline V gene encodes CDR1 GTSNPN and CDR2 SVGIG (reference sequence).